These 28 T cell receptor beta chains came from one sample sequenced in a study of beta chain features in type 1 diabetes. The whole isolated RNA underwent reverse transcription, so sequencing captured expressed TCRB transcripts. Sequencing used immunoSEQ multiplex PCR; TCRdb keeps in-frame clones, though not all of them. The repertoire has 250,000 to 300,000 clones, 13% to 15% of them found once; the top ten carry approximately 0.015%. Study-wide results and limits: In all four CD4+ subsets, TCRB CDR3 length was significantly, moderately reduced in type 1 diabetes.

No antigens are known for them. Material: naive CD4+ T cells from blood. These receptors were obtained from a man aged 30 to 45 with type 1 diabetes.

This clone was observed a few times. This rearrangement joins TRBV5-4 to TRBJ2-5, with D possibly matching TRBD2 (6 bases). V was shortened by 0 bases and J by 3 bases, with 12 bases between the two germline ends. This CDR3 has 15 amino acids. Per germline, CDR1 SGHNT and CDR2 YYREEE (reference sequence). The CDR3 nucleotides read TGTGCCAGCAGCTTGGGCTCCCGGAGGGAAGAGACCCAGTACTTC. Its protein is CASSLGSRREETQYF.

In this sample, this clone turned up a few times. CDR3 loop: CASSLVLAGTGELFF. DNA of the CDR3: TGTGCCAGCAGCTTAGTCCTAGCCGGCACCGGGGAGCTGTTTTTT. This chain links TRBV7-2 with TRBJ2-2; a possible D gene is TRBD2 (5 bases). The CDR3 loop spans 15 amino acids. Per the germline V gene, CDR1 is SGHTA and CDR2 is FQGNSA. The ends were cut back, 1 base at V and 4 bases at J, with 10 bases in the middle.

This chain connects TRBV6-1 to TRBJ2-2, with TRBD1 as a possible D gene (6 bases). Germline assignment: CDR1 MNHNS and CDR2 SASEGT. There are 13 residues in the CDR3. Trimming removed 8 bases from V and 1 base from J, with 8 bases in between. CDR3 sequence: CASGQKNTGELFF. CDR3 nucleotides: TGTGCCAGCGGACAGAAGAACACCGGGGAGCTGTTTTTT.

This clone turned up a few times. This rearrangement joins TRBV4-1 to TRBJ1-1; a possible D gene is TRBD1 (6 bases). Trimming pared 5 bases from V and 1 base from J, leaving 11 bases between. Germline CDR1 MGHRA, CDR2 YSYEKL. This CDR3 is built from 14 residues. The CDR3, as DNA: TGCGCCAGCAGCTCAGGACAGCCGAACACTGAAGCTTTCTTT. Protein product: CASSSGQPNTEAFF.

V usage is TRBV6-1 and J usage is TRBJ2-3; TRBD1 aligns across 12 bases. The CDR3 totals 14 residues. In germline, CDR1 is MNHNS, CDR2 SASEGT. V was pared by 8 bases and J by 4 bases, with 4 bases of the junction left unmatched. The CDR3 is CASSGTGGADTQYF. In DNA form, the CDR3 reads TGTGCCAGCTCCGGGACAGGGGGCGCAGATACGCAGTATTTT.

The chain couples TRBV20-1 to TRBJ2-7; D unclear. V dropped 5 bases and J dropped 3 bases, with 5 bases sitting between them. The CDR3 is 10 amino acids. The germline V gene has CDR1 DFQATT and CDR2 SNEGSKA (reference sequence). In DNA form, the CDR3 reads TGCAGTGCTCCAAACTACGAGCAGTACTTC. It translates to CSAPNYEQYF.

This clone showed up just a few times. The rearrangement joins TRBV19 to TRBJ1-2; D not certain. Germline V CDR1 and CDR2: LNHDA, SQIVND (reference sequence). The CDR3 is 16 residues long. V was clipped by 4 bases and J by 3 bases, with 18 bases between them. The CDR3 region is CASSKSSGSYHYGYTF. In DNA form, the CDR3 reads TGTGCCAGTAGTAAAAGCTCGGGGAGCTACCACTATGGCTACACCTTC.

The chain carries TRBV30 and TRBJ2-5, with 14 bases aligning to TRBD2. CDR3 size: 16 residues. V dropped 3 bases and J dropped 6; count of bases not matched to a gene: 9. Germline V CDR1 and CDR2: GTSNPN, SVGIG (reference sequence). The CDR3 protein is CAWSEGGTSGRKTQYF. CDR3 sequence (DNA): TGTGCCTGGAGCGAAGGGGGGACTAGCGGGAGAAAGACCCAGTACTTC.

The chain recombines TRBV18 with TRBJ1-5; 10 bases are shared with TRBD1. The CDR3 is 15 amino acids. The trim removed 4 bases at V and 3 bases at J, leaving 3 bases unmatched. Germline CDR1 KGHSH, CDR2 LQKENI. CDR3 region: CASSLGTGDNQPQHF. The CDR3 DNA sequence: TGTGCCAGCTCACTTGGGACAGGGGACAATCAGCCCCAGCATTTT.

CDR3 bases: TGTGCCAGCAGGGCCACGGGGAGGGTAGATACGCAGTATTTT. Residues: CASRATGRVDTQYF. This chain uses TRBV28 with TRBJ2-3, with 7 bases fitting TRBD2. Germline CDR1 MDHEN, CDR2 SYDVKM. This CDR3 contains 14 residues. The V and J ends lost 6 bases and 5 bases, in that order; junction bases with no gene match: 8.

The genes are TRBV5-1 and TRBJ1-5, with a tentative D call TRBD1 (5 bases). V was clipped by 4 bases and J by 4 bases, with 9 bases between them. The CDR3 is 13 amino acids. Per germline, CDR1 SGHRS and CDR2 YFSETQ. For the CDR3, the DNA is TGCGCCAGCAGCACTGACAGTAATCAGCCCCAGCATTTT. The encoded protein is CASSTDSNQPQHF.

The chain has TRBV5-1 and TRBJ2-7, with 9 bases lining up with TRBD2. J was trimmed by 6 bases and V by 4 bases; bases with no gene match: 11. This CDR3 comprises 15 residues. The germline gives CDR1 SGHRS, CDR2 YFSETQ. The CDR3 protein is CASSPSTSGPGEQYF. CDR3 coding DNA: TGCGCCAGCAGCCCCTCAACTAGCGGGCCGGGCGAGCAGTACTTC.

CDR3 nucleotides: TGTGCCAGCAGCCCCTACAGGGGGCCGGGCACTGAAGCTTTCTTT. Amino acid sequence: CASSPYRGPGTEAFF. This sequence joins TRBV7-2 and TRBJ1-1; 9 bases line up with TRBD1. The CDR3 covers 15 residues. The trim removed 5 bases at V and 4 bases at J, leaving 8 bases unmatched. Germline CDR1 is SGHTA and CDR2 is FQGNSA.

The V call is TRBV4-2, the J call TRBJ1-2, with TRBD1 identical over 7 bases. CDR3 length: 15 residues. V shed 1 base and J 4 bases; nucleotides not matched to a gene: 6. Germline loops: CDR1 LGHNA, CDR2 YNFKEQ. CDR3 region: CASSQASGTAYGYTF. Here the CDR3 DNA reads TGTGCCAGCAGCCAAGCCTCAGGGACAGCCTATGGCTACACCTTC.

This clone was found a few times. The rearrangement uses TRBV28 and TRBJ2-5; a weak D match, TRBD2 (7 bases). V lost 7 bases, J lost 4 bases, and 13 bases lay in between. The CDR3 is 13 residues long. The germline gives CDR1 MDHEN, CDR2 SYDVKM. The CDR3: CASTKGGLETQYF. The CDR3 DNA reads as TGTGCCAGCACCAAGGGGGGGTTAGAGACCCAGTACTTC.

This clone was observed a few times. The chain uses TRBV5-1 and TRBJ1-4; 9 bases map to TRBD1. Germline trimming cut 3 bases from V and 6 bases from J; bases unmatched to any gene: 9. CDR3 size: 16 residues. Germline loops: CDR1 SGHRS, CDR2 YFSETQ. DNA of the CDR3: TGCGCCAGCAGCTGGGGACAGGGATCCAATTATGAAAAACTGTTTTTT. Protein sequence: CASSWGQGSNYEKLFF. Supplemented by reference TRBV5-1 and TRBJ1-4, the full variable domain reads KAGVTQTPRYLIKTRGQQVTLSCSPISGHRSVSWYQQTPGQGLQFLFEYFSETQRNKGNFPGRFSGRQFSNSRSEMNVSTLELGDSALYLCASSWGQGSNYEKLFFGSGTQLSVL.

This clone has only a few counts. The V gene is TRBV5-4, the J gene TRBJ2-1; 9 nucleotides line up with TRBD1. Per germline, CDR1 SGHNT and CDR2 YYREEE (reference sequence). CDR3 length equals 15 residues. Trimming at V came to 1 base and at J to 6 bases, leaving 5 bases not matched to a gene. DNA of the CDR3: TGTGCCAGCAGCTTGTCACAGGGGGCGATCAATGAGCAGTTCTTC. Its translation: CASSLSQGAINEQFF. Complete variable domain (other parts from reference TRBV5-4 and TRBJ2-1): ETGVTQSPTHLIKTRGQQVTLRCSSQSGHNTVSWYQQALGQGPQFIFQYYREEENGRGNFPPRFSGLQFPNYSSELNVNALELDDSALYLCASSLSQGAINEQFFGPGTRLTVL.

The gene calls are TRBV7-3 and TRBJ1-1; D is possibly TRBD1 (5 bases). Per the germline V gene, CDR1 is SGHTA and CDR2 is FQGTGA. Trimming cost V 1 base and J 5 bases, with 8 bases left between them. The CDR3 loop spans 13 amino acids. The CDR3 region has the DNA TGTGCCAGCAGCTTAATGGGGCATACTGAAGCTTTCTTT. Translation gives CASSLMGHTEAFF.

This clone was seen a few times. This chain uses TRBV2 with TRBJ2-1, with D perhaps matching TRBD1 (5 bases). The CDR3 consists of 15 residues. The V end was cut by 6 bases, the J end by 8 bases, with 20 bases between. Per the germline V gene, CDR1 is SNHLY and CDR2 is FYNNEI. In DNA form, the CDR3 reads TGTGCCAGCAGCGCCAGGGAAGGACGTGCGGATGAGCAGTTCTTC. Residues: CASSAREGRADEQFF.

The rearrangement uses TRBV5-1 and TRBJ2-7; a possible D gene is TRBD2 (6 bases). The CDR3 has 11 residues. Trimming left V 2 bases short and J 6 bases short, with 6 bases between. CDR1 is SGHRS and CDR2 is YFSETQ in the germline V gene. The CDR3 nucleotides read TGCGCCAGCAGCTTTAGCGGCGAGCAGTACTTC. Protein sequence: CASSFSGEQYF.

This clone was counted only a few times. This chain connects TRBV28 to TRBJ2-2; TRBD2 might be the D (6 bases). Trimming removed 7 bases at V and 6 bases at J, with 12 bases between. Germline assignment: CDR1 MDHEN and CDR2 SYDVKM. The CDR3 length is 13 residues. CDR3 loop: CASILGGAGELFF. The CDR3 coding sequence is TGTGCCAGCATCCTAGGAGGGGCCGGGGAGCTGTTTTTT.

V usage is TRBV18 and J usage is TRBJ1-1; 7 bases are a match to TRBD1. Per germline, CDR1 KGHSH and CDR2 LQKENI. Losses at the gene ends were 0 bases for V and 1 base for J; bases not matched to a gene: 2. There are 15 residues in the CDR3. CDR3 in DNA: TGTGCCAGCTCACCACCGGGACAGCGGAACACTGAAGCTTTCTTT. This sequence encodes CASSPPGQRNTEAFF.

There are a few counts of this clone. V and J are TRBV30 and TRBJ1-2; TRBD1 agrees at 7 bases. J lost 8 bases, V lost 2 bases, and 5 bases had no gene match. The CDR3 has 12 residues. Germline assignment: CDR1 GTSNPN and CDR2 SVGIG (reference sequence). The CDR3, as DNA: TGTGCCTGGAGTTCAGGGGGGTTCGGCTACACCTTC. Translated: CAWSSGGFGYTF. The full variable domain, its missing parts supplied by reference TRBV30 and TRBJ1-2, is SQTIHQWPATLVQPVGSPLSLECTVEGTSNPNLYWYRQAAGRGLQLLFYSVGIGQISSEVPQNLSASRPQDRQFILSSKKLLLSDSGFYLCAWSSGGFGYTFGSGTRLTVV.

This clone occurred a few times. V gene TRBV15 combines with J gene TRBJ2-3, with D perhaps matching TRBD1 (5 bases). V shed 1 base and J shed 5 bases, with 16 bases lying between them. CDR1 and CDR2 from the germline V gene are LNHNV and YYDKDF (reference sequence). The CDR3 spans 16 residues. The CDR3 DNA reads TGTGCCACCAGCAGAGGGACATCCCTGGGCAGAGATACGCAGTATTTT. Protein: CATSRGTSLGRDTQYF.

A few counts support this clone. CDR3 loop: CASSQGGPGTGELFF. For the CDR3, the DNA is TGTGCCAGCAGCCAGGGGGGCCCGGGAACCGGGGAGCTGTTTTTT. The V gene is TRBV7-9, the J gene TRBJ2-2; TRBD1 might be the D (7 bases). Germline CDR1 SEHNR, CDR2 FQNEAQ (reference sequence). V lost 5 bases and J 5 bases, leaving 15 bases between the germline ends. The CDR3 is made up of 15 amino acids.

A few counts support this clone. The rearrangement joins TRBV7-9 to TRBJ2-2; 8 bases fit TRBD2. The CDR3 length is 18 residues. Germline CDR1 is SEHNR and CDR2 is FQNEAQ (reference sequence). The ends lost 5 bases at V and 0 bases at J; junction bases unmatched: 11. The CDR3, as DNA: TGTGCCAGCAGCCCCAATCCCGGGAGGGAAACGAACACCGGGGAGCTGTTTTTT. It specifies CASSPNPGRETNTGELFF.

The rearrangement uses TRBV7-9 and TRBJ2-6, with 9 bases lining up with TRBD1. CDR1 and CDR2 (germline): SEHNR, FQNEAQ (reference sequence). With 5 bases clipped from V and 1 base from J, the junction kept 9 bases outside the gene matches. The CDR3 runs to 18 residues. In DNA, the CDR3 is TGTGCCAGCAGCACCACCGGGACAGGGATATCTGGGGCCAACGTCCTGACTTTC. Translated: CASSTTGTGISGANVLTF.

V is TRBV28 and J is TRBJ1-2; no clear D gene. Germline values: CDR1 MDHEN, CDR2 SYDVKM. This CDR3 spans 12 amino acids. Trimming removed 7 bases from V and 8 bases from J, with 14 bases in between. CDR3 protein: CASTDPGLGYTF. CDR3 sequence (DNA): TGTGCCAGCACCGATCCCGGGTTAGGCTACACCTTC.